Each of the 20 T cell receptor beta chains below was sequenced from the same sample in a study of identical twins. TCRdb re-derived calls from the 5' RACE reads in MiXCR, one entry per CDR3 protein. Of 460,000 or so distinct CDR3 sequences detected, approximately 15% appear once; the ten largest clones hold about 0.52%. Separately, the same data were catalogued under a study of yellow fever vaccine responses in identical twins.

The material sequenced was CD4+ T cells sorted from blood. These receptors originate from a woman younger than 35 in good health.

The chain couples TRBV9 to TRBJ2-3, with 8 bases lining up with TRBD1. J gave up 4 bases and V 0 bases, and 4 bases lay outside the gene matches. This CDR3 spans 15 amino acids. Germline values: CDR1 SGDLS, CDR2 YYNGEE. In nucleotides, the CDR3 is TGTGCCAGCAGCGTAGAAGACAGGGGAGCAGATACGCAGTATTTT. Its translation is CASSVEDRGADTQYF. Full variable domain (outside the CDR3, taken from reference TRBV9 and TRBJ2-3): DSGVTQTPKHLITATGQRVTLRCSPRSGDLSVYWYQQSLDQGLQFLIQYYNGEERAKGNILERFSAQQFPDLHSELNLSSLELGDSALYFCASSVEDRGADTQYFGPGTRLTVL.

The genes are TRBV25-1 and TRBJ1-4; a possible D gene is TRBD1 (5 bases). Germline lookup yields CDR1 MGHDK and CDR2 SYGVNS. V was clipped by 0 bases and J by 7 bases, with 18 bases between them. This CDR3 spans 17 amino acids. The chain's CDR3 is CASSEYLPFGGSEKLFF. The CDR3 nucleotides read TGTGCCAGCAGTGAATATCTCCCGTTCGGGGGAAGTGAAAAACTGTTTTTT.

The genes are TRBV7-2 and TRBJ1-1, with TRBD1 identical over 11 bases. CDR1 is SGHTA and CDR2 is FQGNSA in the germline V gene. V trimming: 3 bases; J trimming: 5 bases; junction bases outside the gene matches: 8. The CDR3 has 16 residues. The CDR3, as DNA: TGTGCCAGCAGCTTTACAGGGACAGGGGGAGGGACTGAAGCTTTCTTT. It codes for CASSFTGTGGGTEAFF.

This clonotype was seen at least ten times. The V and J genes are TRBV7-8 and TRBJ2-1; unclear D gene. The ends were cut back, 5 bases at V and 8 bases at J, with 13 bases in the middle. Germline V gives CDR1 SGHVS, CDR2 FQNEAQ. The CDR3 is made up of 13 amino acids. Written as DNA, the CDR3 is TGTGCCAGCAGCCCCCGAATCGGGTATGAGCAGTTCTTC. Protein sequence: CASSPRIGYEQFF.

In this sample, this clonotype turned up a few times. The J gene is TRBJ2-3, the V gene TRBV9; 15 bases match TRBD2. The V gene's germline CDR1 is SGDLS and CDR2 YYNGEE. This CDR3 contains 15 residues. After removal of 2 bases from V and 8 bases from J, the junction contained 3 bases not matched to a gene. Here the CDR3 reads CASSVPGLAGGTQYF. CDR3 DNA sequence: TGTGCCAGCAGCGTCCCGGGACTAGCGGGGGGTACGCAGTATTTT.

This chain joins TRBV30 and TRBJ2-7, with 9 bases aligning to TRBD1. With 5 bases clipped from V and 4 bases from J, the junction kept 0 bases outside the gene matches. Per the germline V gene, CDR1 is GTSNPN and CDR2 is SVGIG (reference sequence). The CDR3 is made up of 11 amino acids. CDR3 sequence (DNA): TGTGCCTGGGGACAGGGGTACGAGCAGTACTTC. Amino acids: CAWGQGYEQYF.

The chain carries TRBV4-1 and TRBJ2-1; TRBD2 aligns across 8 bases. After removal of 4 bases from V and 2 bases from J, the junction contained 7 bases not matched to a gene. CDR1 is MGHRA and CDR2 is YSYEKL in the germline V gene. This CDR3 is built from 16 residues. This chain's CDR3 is CASSLPGGMAYNEQFF. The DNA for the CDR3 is TGCGCCAGCAGCCTCCCGGGGGGGATGGCCTACAATGAGCAGTTCTTC.

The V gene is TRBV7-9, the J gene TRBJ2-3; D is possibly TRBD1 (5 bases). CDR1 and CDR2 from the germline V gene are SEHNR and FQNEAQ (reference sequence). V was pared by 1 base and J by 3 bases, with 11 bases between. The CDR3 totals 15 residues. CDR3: CASSLGGLGTDTQYF. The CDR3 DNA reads TGTGCCAGCAGCTTAGGGGGCCTCGGAACAGATACGCAGTATTTT.

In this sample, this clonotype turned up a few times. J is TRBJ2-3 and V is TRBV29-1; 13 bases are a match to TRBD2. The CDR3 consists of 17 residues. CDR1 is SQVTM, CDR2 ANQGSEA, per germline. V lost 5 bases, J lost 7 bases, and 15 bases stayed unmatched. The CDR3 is CSVSERTSGGARNTQYF. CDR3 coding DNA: TGCAGCGTTTCGGAAAGAACTAGCGGGGGGGCCCGGAATACGCAGTATTTT.

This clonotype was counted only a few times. CDR3 in amino acids: CASSLDPGLNNGYTF. CDR3 sequence (DNA): TGCGCCAGCAGCTTGGATCCAGGGTTGAACAATGGCTACACCTTC. V usage is TRBV5-1 and J usage is TRBJ1-2, with a weak D call TRBD1 (5 bases). Per the germline V gene, CDR1 is SGHRS and CDR2 is YFSETQ. There are 15 residues in the CDR3. V gave up 0 bases and J gave up 6 bases, with 15 bases separating them.

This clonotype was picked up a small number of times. The CDR3: CASSVGQGNEQFF. CDR3 in DNA: TGTGCCAGCAGCGTAGGGCAGGGCAATGAGCAGTTCTTC. The genes are TRBV9 and TRBJ2-1; possible D gene TRBD1, 5 bases. The CDR3 loop spans 13 amino acids. V was clipped by 0 bases and J by 6 bases, with 7 bases between them. Germline lookup yields CDR1 SGDLS and CDR2 YYNGEE.

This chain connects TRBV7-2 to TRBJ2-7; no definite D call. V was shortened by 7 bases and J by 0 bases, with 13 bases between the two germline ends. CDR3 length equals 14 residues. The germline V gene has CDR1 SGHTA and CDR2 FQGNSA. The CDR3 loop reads CASMKGPSSYEQYF. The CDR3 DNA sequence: TGTGCCAGCATGAAAGGCCCGAGCTCCTACGAGCAGTACTTC.

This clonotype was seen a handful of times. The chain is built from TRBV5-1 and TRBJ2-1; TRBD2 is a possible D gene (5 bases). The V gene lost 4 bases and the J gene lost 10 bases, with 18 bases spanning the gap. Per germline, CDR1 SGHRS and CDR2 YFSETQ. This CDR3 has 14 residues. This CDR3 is CASSTPGKAPEQFF. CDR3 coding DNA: TGCGCCAGCAGCACCCCGGGGAAGGCCCCGGAGCAGTTCTTC.

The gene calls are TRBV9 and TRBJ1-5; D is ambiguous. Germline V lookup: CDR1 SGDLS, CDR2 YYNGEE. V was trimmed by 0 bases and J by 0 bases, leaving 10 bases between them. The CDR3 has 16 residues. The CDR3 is CASSVGSEFSNQPQHF. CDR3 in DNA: TGTGCCAGCAGCGTAGGCTCGGAGTTTAGCAATCAGCCCCAGCATTTT.

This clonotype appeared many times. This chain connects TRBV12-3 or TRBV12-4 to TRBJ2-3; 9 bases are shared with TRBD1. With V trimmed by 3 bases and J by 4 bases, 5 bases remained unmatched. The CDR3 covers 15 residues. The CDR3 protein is CASSFLTGGADTQYF. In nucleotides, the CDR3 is TGTGCCAGCAGTTTTCTCACAGGGGGCGCAGATACGCAGTATTTT.

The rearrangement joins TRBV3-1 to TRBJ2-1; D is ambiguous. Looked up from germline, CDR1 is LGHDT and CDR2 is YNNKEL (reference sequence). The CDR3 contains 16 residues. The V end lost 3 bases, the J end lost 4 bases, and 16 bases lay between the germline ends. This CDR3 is CASSHLNRAEYNEQFF. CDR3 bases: TGTGCCAGCAGCCACTTAAACCGGGCGGAGTACAATGAGCAGTTCTTC.

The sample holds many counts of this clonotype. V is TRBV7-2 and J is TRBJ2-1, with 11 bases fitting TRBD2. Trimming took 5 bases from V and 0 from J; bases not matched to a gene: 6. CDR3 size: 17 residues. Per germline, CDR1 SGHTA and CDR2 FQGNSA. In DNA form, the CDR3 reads TGTGCCAGCAGCGCGGGACTAGCGGCAAGCTCCTACAATGAGCAGTTCTTC. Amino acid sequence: CASSAGLAASSYNEQFF.

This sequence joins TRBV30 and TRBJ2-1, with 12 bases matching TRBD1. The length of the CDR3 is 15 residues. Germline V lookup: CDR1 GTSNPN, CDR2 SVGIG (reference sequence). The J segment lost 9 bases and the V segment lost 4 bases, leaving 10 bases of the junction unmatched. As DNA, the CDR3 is TGTGCCTGGAATTCTTTGGGACAGGGGGCTGGTGAGCAGTTCTTC. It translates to CAWNSLGQGAGEQFF.

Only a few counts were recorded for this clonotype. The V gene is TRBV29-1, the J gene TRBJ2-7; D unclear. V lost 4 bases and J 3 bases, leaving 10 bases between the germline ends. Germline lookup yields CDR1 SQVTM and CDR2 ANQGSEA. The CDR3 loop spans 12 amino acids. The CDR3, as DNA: TGCAGCGTTGTCAGTGACCTCTACGAGCAGTACTTC. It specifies CSVVSDLYEQYF.

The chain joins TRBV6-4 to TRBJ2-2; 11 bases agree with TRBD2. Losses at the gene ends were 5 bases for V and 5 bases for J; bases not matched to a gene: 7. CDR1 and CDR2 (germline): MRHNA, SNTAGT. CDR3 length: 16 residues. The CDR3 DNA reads TGTGCCAGCAGTTTGCTAGCGGGAGGCAGAACCGGGGAGCTGTTTTTT. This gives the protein CASSLLAGGRTGELFF.